This T cell receptor beta chain came from a study of T cell changes during pregnancy in multiple sclerosis. V gave up 4 bases and J gave up 0 bases; unmatched junction bases: 5. CDR3 length: 16 residues. From germline, CDR1 is SGHVS and CDR2 FQNEAQ. Produced via immunoSEQ multiplex PCR; TCRdb's table is partial and in-frame only. There are under 130,000 clones in the sample; roughly nine tenths occur only once, and 3% to 3.5% lies in the top ten. Sequencing was performed on peripheral blood, taken after pregnancy. The rearrangement joins TRBV7-8 to TRBJ2-4; 8 positions agree with TRBD2. This receptor was identified in a female donor with multiple sclerosis, enrolled in a pregnancy study. In nucleotides, the CDR3 is TGTGCCAGCAGCTCCCACGGGGGGGTAGCCAAAAACATTCAGTACTTC. Protein sequence: CASSSHGGVAKNIQYF.